These 30 T cell receptor beta chains were all obtained from the same sample, sequenced in a study of neurological immune-mediated disorders. One entry per CDR3 protein, called by TCRdb with MiXCR from the 5' RACE reads. The sample yields about 21,000 distinct CDR3 sequences, less than 8% seen once. Sequenced material: CD8+ T cells from blood. All receptors derive from a man between 18 and 29 years old in good health.

In its sample, this clonotype was seen many times. This chain uses TRBV7-9 with TRBJ2-7, with D uncertain. Germline V gene lookup returns CDR1 SEHNR and CDR2 FQNEAQ (reference sequence). This CDR3 spans 14 amino acids. V was clipped by 1 base and J by 1 base, with 8 bases between them. As DNA, the CDR3 is TGTGCCAGCAGCTTAGTCGGGCAATCCTACGAGCAGTACTTC. It codes for CASSLVGQSYEQYF. Full variable domain (remainder filled in from reference TRBV7-9 and TRBJ2-7): DTGVSQNPRHKITKRGQNVTFRCDPISEHNRLYWYRQTLGQGPEFLTYFQNEAQLEKSRLLSDRFSAERPKGSFSTLEIQRTEQGDSAMYLCASSLVGQSYEQYFGPGTRLTVT.

There are many counts of this clonotype. This sequence joins TRBV5-1 and TRBJ2-7; D might be TRBD1 or TRBD2, each matching 5 bases. The germline gives CDR1 SGHRS, CDR2 YFSETQ. CDR3 size: 17 residues. Trimming cost V 6 bases and J 6 bases, with 28 bases left between them. CDR3 bases: TGCGCCAGCAAACGGGGACGTACCGAACTACAAACGTCCGAGCAGTACTTC. Its protein is CASKRGRTELQTSEQYF.

This clonotype showed up many times. This sequence joins TRBV7-9 and TRBJ2-3; no reliable D call. This CDR3 has 16 amino acids. Trimming stripped 3 bases from V and 1 base from J, with 14 bases between. CDR1 and CDR2 from the germline V gene are SEHNR and FQNEAQ (reference sequence). The CDR3 loop is CASSFVTHHGTDTQYF. CDR3 coding DNA: TGTGCCAGCAGCTTTGTGACACACCACGGCACAGATACGCAGTATTTT. The full variable domain, in which reference TRBV7-9 and TRBJ2-3 provide the parts outside the CDR3, is DTGVSQNPRHKITKRGQNVTFRCDPISEHNRLYWYRQTLGQGPEFLTYFQNEAQLEKSRLLSDRFSAERPKGSFSTLEIQRTEQGDSAMYLCASSFVTHHGTDTQYFGPGTRLTVL.

This clonotype came up many times. The chain has TRBV10-3 and TRBJ2-2, with 7 bases that match TRBD1. Germline V gene sequence: CDR1 ENHRY, CDR2 SYGVKD. The junction had 12 bases not matched to a gene; V was cut back by 2 bases and J by 3 bases. CDR3 length equals 18 residues. CDR3 loop: CAISEPGFGTDYTGELFF. For the CDR3, the DNA is TGTGCCATCAGTGAGCCCGGTTTTGGGACAGACTACACCGGGGAGCTGTTTTTT.

This clonotype was picked up many times. The chain links TRBV19 to TRBJ2-7; D not resolved. Germline-derived CDR1 and CDR2 are LNHDA and SQIVND (reference sequence). V was shortened by 8 bases and J by 5 bases, with 10 bases between the two germline ends. The CDR3 is 11 amino acids. This CDR3 is CASRFNHEQYF. CDR3 in DNA: TGTGCCAGTCGCTTCAACCACGAGCAGTACTTC.

This clonotype was seen ten or more times. The chain carries TRBV12-5 and TRBJ2-7; TRBD2 aligns across 7 bases. The CDR3 length is 14 residues. V shed 4 bases and J 3 bases; nucleotides not matched to a gene: 6. Germline lookup yields CDR1 LGHNT and CDR2 FRNRAP. The CDR3 is CASGSWGGDYEQYF. In DNA form, the CDR3 reads TGTGCTAGTGGTTCATGGGGGGGGGACTACGAGCAGTACTTC.

This clonotype was seen at least ten times. The genes are TRBV6-5 and TRBJ1-3; D gene uncertain. Germline lookup yields CDR1 MNHEY and CDR2 SVGAGI. V gave up 6 bases and J gave up 0 bases, with 12 bases separating them. The CDR3 sequence is 15 residues long. DNA of the CDR3: TGTGCCAGCAGGGATCAGCCTTCCTCTGGAAACACCATATATTTT. This gives the protein CASRDQPSSGNTIYF.

In this sample, this clonotype turned up many times. The chain uses TRBV5-1 and TRBJ1-1, with no clear D. The germline V gene has CDR1 SGHRS and CDR2 YFSETQ. Trimming left V 2 bases short and J 1 base short, with 9 bases between. CDR3 length: 14 amino acids. DNA of the CDR3: TGCGCCAGCAGCTTTGACGTGGGGAACACTGAAGCTTTCTTT. Translation: CASSFDVGNTEAFF.

This clonotype was counted at least ten times. This clone may be a read error of a much larger clone one base away. The J gene is TRBJ2-7, the V gene TRBV7-9; D call uncertain. CDR1 is SEHNR and CDR2 is FQNEAQ in the germline V gene (reference sequence). The CDR3 is made up of 11 amino acids. CDR3 DNA: TGTGCCAGCAGCTTCTCCGACGAGCAGTACTTC. Amino acids: CASSFSDEQYF.

This clonotype was picked up a small number of times. Here the CDR3 DNA reads TGTGCCAGCAGCCCACCGGCGGGGGGCCTCCCAGATACGCAGTATTTT. Translating gives CASSPPAGGLPDTQYF. This chain uses TRBV7-2 with TRBJ2-3; 8 bases map to TRBD2. The CDR3 is 16 residues long. CDR1 and CDR2 from the germline V gene are SGHTA and FQGNSA. V was clipped by 5 bases and J by 4 bases; unmatched bases: 11.

This clonotype was observed many times. J is TRBJ2-5 and V is TRBV29-1; tentatively, D is TRBD1 (6 bases). With 5 bases removed from V and 13 bases from J, the gap between germline ends came to 20 bases. The germline gives CDR1 SQVTM, CDR2 ANQGSEA. CDR3 length: 12 amino acids. The CDR3 is CSVLTDSMDRYF. The CDR3 nucleotides are TGCAGCGTTCTTACAGATAGTATGGACAGGTACTTC.

The table lists this clonotype with many counts. The CDR3 nucleotides are TGTGCCAGCAGCCCCCAAGCGGGGCCAGTTCAGGAGCAGTTCTTC. This translates into CASSPQAGPVQEQFF. The chain links TRBV9 to TRBJ2-1; 7 bases are a match to TRBD2. Trimming at V came to 4 bases and at J to 10 bases, leaving 14 bases not matched to a gene. The CDR3 length is 15 residues. Per germline, CDR1 SGDLS and CDR2 YYNGEE.

This clonotype appeared many times. V gene TRBV20-1 combines with J gene TRBJ2-5, with 8 nucleotides matching TRBD2. The V and J ends lost 6 bases and 2 bases, in that order; junction bases with no gene match: 8. CDR3 size: 14 residues. Germline loops: CDR1 DFQATT, CDR2 SNEGSKA (reference sequence). CDR3 protein: CSAKDGGAQETQYF. As DNA, the CDR3 is TGCAGTGCCAAGGACGGGGGGGCTCAAGAGACCCAGTACTTC.

This clonotype was detected ten times or more. The genes are TRBV19 and TRBJ2-1; D call uncertain. Germline V gene lookup returns CDR1 LNHDA and CDR2 SQIVND (reference sequence). With 5 bases removed from V and 0 bases from J, the gap between germline ends came to 11 bases. The CDR3 is 15 residues long. The CDR3 protein is CASSFGLSSYNEQFF. The DNA for the CDR3 is TGTGCCAGTAGTTTCGGCCTAAGCTCCTACAATGAGCAGTTCTTC.

This clonotype was recorded many times. This chain links TRBV7-9 with TRBJ1-2; no clear D gene. V lost 1 base and J lost 4, with 13 bases in between. Germline-derived CDR1 and CDR2 are SEHNR and FQNEAQ (reference sequence). There are 15 residues in the CDR3. The CDR3 DNA is TGTGCCAGCAGCTTAGTTCTAACGAGCTCCTATGGCTACACCTTC. It yields the protein CASSLVLTSSYGYTF. Full variable domain (outside the CDR3, taken from reference TRBV7-9 and TRBJ1-2): DTGVSQNPRHKITKRGQNVTFRCDPISEHNRLYWYRQTLGQGPEFLTYFQNEAQLEKSRLLSDRFSAERPKGSFSTLEIQRTEQGDSAMYLCASSLVLTSSYGYTFGSGTRLTVV.

Ten or more counts support this clonotype. The chain couples TRBV5-1 to TRBJ1-1; D may be TRBD1 (5 bases). Per the germline V gene, CDR1 is SGHRS and CDR2 is YFSETQ. Trimming pared 1 base from V and 2 bases from J, leaving 21 bases between. This CDR3 is built from 18 residues. The CDR3 loop is CASSLLEGRVRRNTEAFF. The CDR3 bases are TGCGCCAGCAGCTTGTTGGAGGGGAGGGTCAGACGAAACACTGAAGCTTTCTTT.

This clonotype was seen many times. The CDR3 loop is CSVEAVAFGTDTQYF. The CDR3 region has the DNA TGCAGCGTTGAAGCGGTAGCGTTCGGCACAGATACGCAGTATTTT. The chain links TRBV29-1 to TRBJ2-3; possibly TRBD2 for D (5 bases). This CDR3 has 15 residues. V lost 1 base and J lost 1, with 12 bases in between. CDR1 SQVTM and CDR2 ANQGSEA come from the germline V gene.

This rearrangement joins TRBV8-2 to TRBJ1-6. TRBV8-2 is a documented pseudogene. This CDR3 has 15 residues. CDR3 in DNA: TGTGGCAGACACGATCTCCGGCCATTTAATTCACCCCTCCACTTT. This codes for CGRHDLRPFNSPLHF.

This clonotype has a count of ten or more. This chain uses TRBV19 with TRBJ2-5; 12 nucleotides agree with TRBD2. J lost 5 bases, V lost 5 bases, and 6 bases had no gene match. Germline loops: CDR1 LNHDA, CDR2 SQIVND (reference sequence). CDR3 size: 15 residues. CDR3 bases: TGTGCCAGTAGTCCCTGGACTAGCGGGGAGGAGACCCAGTACTTC. This translates into CASSPWTSGEETQYF.

This clonotype was seen many times. The chain is built from TRBV9 and TRBJ2-7; 9 nucleotides align to TRBD1. This CDR3 spans 15 amino acids. Trimming at V came to 1 base and at J to 0 bases, leaving 2 bases not matched to a gene. CDR1 is SGDLS, CDR2 YYNGEE, per germline. CDR3 coding DNA: TGTGCCAGCAGCGTATCACAGGGGGCCTCCTACGAGCAGTACTTC. This translates into CASSVSQGASYEQYF.

This clonotype was counted ten times or more. J is TRBJ2-7 and V is TRBV4-3, with 7 bases that match TRBD1. Germline V gene lookup returns CDR1 LGHNA and CDR2 YSLEER. Unmatched junction bases numbered 4, after V lost 2 bases and J lost 0 bases. CDR3 length: 15 amino acids. Here the CDR3 reads CASSQTRDSSYEQYF. The CDR3 nucleotides are TGCGCCAGCAGCCAAACCCGGGACAGCTCCTACGAGCAGTACTTC.

This clonotype was seen repeatedly, ten times or more. This chain connects TRBV27 to TRBJ1-5; no clear D. The CDR3 has 14 amino acids. CDR1 and CDR2 from the germline V gene are MNHEY and SMNVEV (reference sequence). The germline V and J ends were trimmed by 7 bases and 0 bases, with 10 bases remaining between them. The CDR3 spells CASNREYSNQPQHF. CDR3 nucleotide sequence: TGTGCCAGCAACAGAGAGTATAGCAATCAGCCCCAGCATTTT.

This clonotype has at least ten counts. The rearrangement links TRBV10-3 to TRBJ2-1, with a possible D match to TRBD1 (6 bases). Germline V gene data show CDR1 as ENHRY and CDR2 as SYGVKD. V was pared by 7 bases and J by 3 bases, with 10 bases between. This CDR3 spans 13 amino acids. DNA for the CDR3: TGTGCCATCAAGGACAGCGACTACAATGAGCAGTTCTTC. Translating gives CAIKDSDYNEQFF.

In this sample, this clonotype turned up many times. The chain employs TRBV5-1 and TRBJ1-3; the D gene is possibly TRBD1 (5 bases). From germline, CDR1 is SGHRS and CDR2 YFSETQ. This CDR3 is built from 15 residues. Between the trimmed V and J ends, which lost 4 bases and 0 bases, there was a span of 11 bases. As DNA, the CDR3 is TGCGCCAGCAGCCCCGACAGTGGCTCTGGAAACACCATATATTTT. Its protein product is CASSPDSGSGNTIYF.

This clonotype came up many times. The V gene is TRBV12-3 or TRBV12-4, the J gene TRBJ1-1; no definite D call. The CDR3 consists of 14 residues. V lost 6 bases and J 1 base, leaving 12 bases between the germline ends. For the CDR3, the DNA is TGTGCCAGCAGCGTGGCGGCCGGGAACACTGAAGCTTTCTTT. Protein product: CASSVAAGNTEAFF.

This clonotype appeared many times. The chain uses TRBV6-5 and TRBJ2-7; D is uncertain. Trimming stripped 2 bases from V and 3 bases from J, with 8 bases between. CDR3 length equals 13 residues. Germline assignment: CDR1 MNHEY and CDR2 SVGAGI. The CDR3 DNA reads as TGTGCCAGCAGTTACAGTGCTAACTACGAGCAGTACTTC. Protein: CASSYSANYEQYF.

The sample holds many counts of this clonotype. V and J are TRBV20-1 and TRBJ2-3, with D tentatively TRBD2 (6 bases). Trimming removed 5 bases at V and 2 bases at J, with 23 bases between. The CDR3 totals 17 residues. Germline CDR1 reads DFQATT; CDR2 reads SNEGSKA (reference sequence). The CDR3, as DNA: TGCAGTGCTGGCTCGGTTTGGCTAGCGAGTAACACAGATACGCAGTATTTT. Translated: CSAGSVWLASNTDTQYF.

The gene calls are TRBV14 and TRBJ1-1; D is unclear. This CDR3 has 13 residues. The V end was cut by 2 bases, the J end by 4 bases, with 8 bases between. Germline V lookup: CDR1 SGHDN, CDR2 FVKESK. CDR3 region: CASSQSPRTEAFF. DNA of the CDR3: TGTGCCAGCAGCCAATCCCCTCGCACTGAAGCTTTCTTT.

In its sample, this clonotype was seen many times. The chain couples TRBV12-3 or TRBV12-4 to TRBJ2-7; D call uncertain. This CDR3 contains 13 residues. Trimming pared 5 bases from V and 5 bases from J, leaving 13 bases between. CDR3 nucleotides: TGTGCCAGCAGTCTAAGCAAATGGAACGAGCAGTACTTC. Its protein is CASSLSKWNEQYF.

This clonotype occurred many times. This sequence joins TRBV5-6 and TRBJ2-5; tentatively, D is TRBD2 (6 bases). The V end lost 4 bases, the J end lost 7 bases, and 14 bases lay between the germline ends. Looked up from germline, CDR1 is SGHDT and CDR2 is YYEEEE. The CDR3 sequence is 13 residues long. CDR3 protein: CASSPWGVPTQYF. The CDR3 DNA follows: TGTGCCAGCAGCCCCTGGGGGGTGCCGACCCAGTACTTC.